The clone carrying this T cell receptor beta chain has a handful of counts. Its matching antigen is unknown. The junction departs from the called germline gene at one end, perhaps through a read error. Next came a second PCR, run for about 7 to 12 cycles, which used a sample-barcoded 5' primer along with a J-beta primer mix. Each CDR3 protein is one row after TCRdb ran MiXCR on the 5' RACE reads. This table holds some 790,000 distinct CDR3 sequences, about 30% found once. Donor samples were obtained from healthy Caucasian individuals from Russia, aged 6 to 90. The germline CDR1 and CDR2 sequences are LGHNA and YNFKEQ. The CDR3 consists of 14 residues. The data were taken from a study of blood T cells in healthy people across ages. Study-wide background: Per two T cells, about one barcoded beta molecule was captured through template switching. Study-level findings and limits: Estimated diversity, derived from one million T cells, was regarded as an underestimate. Comparison with aged donors showed that long-lived donors had more naive CD4+ cells and higher diversity.

This chain joins TRBV4-2 and TRBJ2-5; tentatively, D is TRBD2 (7 bases). Sequencing was carried out using blood. The receptor comes from a woman of 80 years or more in good health. The CDR3 DNA follows: TGTGCCGGCAGCCAAGGGGGGGCAGGGGAGACCCAGTACTTC. This codes for CAGSQGGAGETQYF.